This T cell receptor beta chain was sequenced for a study of blood T cell repertoires in COVID-19. Germline V lookup: CDR1 MGHDK, CDR2 SYGVNS. The CDR3 is made up of 14 amino acids. The V gene lost 4 bases and the J gene lost 5 bases, with 14 bases spanning the gap. In the authors' workflow: Amplification from reference gene primers served as the basis for estimated nucleated cell counts. Libraries were prepared by immunoSEQ multiplex PCR; TCRdb keeps only in-frame clonotypes and omits some of them. V, J and clone size derive from that table, while D and trimming were established from the DNA sequence. This table holds around 250,000 clones, about 87% found once. The study drew participants aged about 18 to 89 years from fewer than 30 US areas. Researchers sorted participants into cohorts using their self-reported clinical history. Among Cohort 3 donors, those recovered had two negative PCRs, clearance, or symptom resolution.

This sequence originates from a woman in her 50s who had recovered from COVID-19. The rearrangement uses TRBV25-1 and TRBJ1-1, with D perhaps TRBD1 (5 bases). Sequencing was carried out using PBMCs or T cells enriched from blood (not recorded which). The CDR3 here is CASSGGRVMTEAFF. The CDR3 coding sequence is TGTGCCAGCAGTGGGGGCAGGGTCATGACTGAAGCTTTCTTT.